The present T cell receptor (beta chain) was sequenced within a study of cytomegalovirus exposure and HLA in healthy donors. This clone was observed a few times. This PCR relied on a set of 60 Vbeta primers and 13 Jbeta primers. TCRdb keeps only in-frame clones here, not all; method: immunoSEQ multiplex PCR. The sample holds 77,000 or so clones, roughly 80% seen once. Sequenced material: PBMCs. The receptor was derived from a woman aged 40 to 55 in good health and CMV-seronegative.

CDR3: CASSQRQRQETQYF. The CDR3 DNA reads TGTGCCAGCAGCCAACGACAGCGCCAAGAGACCCAGTACTTC. The rearrangement links TRBV6-6 to TRBJ2-5; D is perhaps TRBD1 (5 bases). The CDR3 spans 14 residues. The germline CDR1 and CDR2 sequences are MNHNY and SVGAGI (reference sequence). The V gene lost 6 bases and the J gene lost 1 base, with 12 bases spanning the gap.